The clone carrying this T cell receptor (beta chain) was recorded only once. The antigen remains undetermined. Sorted subsets were amplified in replicate PCRs using 150 to 250 ng DNA, tens of thousands of T cell genomes. As processed by the authors: Junction-only sequences produced by ImmunoSEQ had no quality scores, so filtering differed. Measured with immunoSEQ multiplex PCR; TCRdb has only the in-frame clones, and not every one. V and J calls and clone size are as listed in that table; D and trimming were resolved from the DNA. The repertoire includes approximately 1.9 million clones, approximately 92% of them detected once, and about 1.7% sits in the top ten. The source of the sample is a study of shared clonotypes between healthy human individuals. The germline V gene has CDR1 SGHAT and CDR2 FQNNGV. The trim removed 5 bases at V and 0 bases at J, leaving 6 bases unmatched. The CDR3 totals 16 residues.

Naive CD8 cells comprised CD45RO-negative, CCR7-positively selected cells, excluding terminally differentiated effector memory CD45RA+ cells. Study-wide findings and caveats: Genetic and exposure-history diversity was limited by the few donors.

Sample: naive CD8+ T cells from PBMCs. The receptor was derived from a man aged 18 to 30 in good health. Some clones in this sample may be carry-over from other donors' samples. This chain links TRBV11-2 with TRBJ2-2; 7 bases map to TRBD2. The CDR3 DNA reads as TGTGCCAGCAGCGCGGCGGGGGAATCGAACACCGGGGAGCTGTTTTTT. Translating it yields CASSAAGESNTGELFF.